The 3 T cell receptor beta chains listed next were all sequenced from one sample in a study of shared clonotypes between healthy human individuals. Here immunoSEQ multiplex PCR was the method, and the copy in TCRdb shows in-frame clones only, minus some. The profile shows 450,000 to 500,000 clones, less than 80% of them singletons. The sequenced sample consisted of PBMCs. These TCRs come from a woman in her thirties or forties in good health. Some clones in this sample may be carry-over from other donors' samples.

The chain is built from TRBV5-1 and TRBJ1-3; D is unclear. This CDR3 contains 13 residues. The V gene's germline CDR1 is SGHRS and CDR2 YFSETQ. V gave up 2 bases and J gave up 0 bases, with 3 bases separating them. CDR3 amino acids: CASSFGSGNTIYF. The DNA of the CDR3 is TGCGCCAGCAGCTTCGGCTCTGGAAACACCATATATTTT.

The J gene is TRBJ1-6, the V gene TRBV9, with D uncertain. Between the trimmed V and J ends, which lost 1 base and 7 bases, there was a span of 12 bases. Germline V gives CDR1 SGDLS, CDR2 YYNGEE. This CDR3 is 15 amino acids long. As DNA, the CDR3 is TGTGCCAGCAGCGTAACGACTGGTGGGAATTCACCCCTCCACTTT. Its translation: CASSVTTGGNSPLHF.

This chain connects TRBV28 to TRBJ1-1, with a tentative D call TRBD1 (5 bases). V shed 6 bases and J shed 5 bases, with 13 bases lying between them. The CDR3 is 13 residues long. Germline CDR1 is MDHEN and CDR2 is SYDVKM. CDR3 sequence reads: CASRAGLVTEAFF. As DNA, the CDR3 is TGTGCCAGCAGAGCAGGGCTTGTAACTGAAGCTTTCTTT. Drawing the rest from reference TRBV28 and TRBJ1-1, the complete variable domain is DVKVTQSSRYLVKRTGEKVFLECVQDMDHENMFWYRQDPGLGLRLIYFSYDVKMKEKGDIPEGYSVSREKKERFSLILESASTNQTSMYLCASRAGLVTEAFFGQGTRLTVV.